This T cell receptor (beta chain) was captured in a study of healthy donors' naive CD4 and CD8 T cells. Germline lookup yields CDR1 MDHEN and CDR2 SYDVKM. CDR3 length: 15 residues. V was clipped by 4 bases and J by 5 bases, with 18 bases between them. A linear amplification protocol produced the TCR libraries from 500 ng of total RNA. Via MiXCR, TCRdb re-called the reads, giving one row per CDR3 protein. Of approximately 200,000 distinct CDR3 sequences detected, around 74% appear once; the ten largest clones hold roughly 2.4%. This TCR was recovered from a pool of human donors in good health; the sample pools cells from several healthy donors. The chain carries TRBV28 and TRBJ2-7; TRBD1 might be the D (6 bases). The sequenced sample consisted of naive CD4+ and CD8+ T cells sorted from blood, pooled from several donors. CDR3 coding DNA: TGTGCCAGCAGTTCCTCCCGCCAGGGGACGAACGAGCAGTACTTC. Its protein is CASSSSRQGTNEQYF.